The 23 T cell receptor beta chains below all came from one sample that was sequenced in a study of Tregs in tolerant kidney transplant recipients (dated by TCRdb to between 2018 and 2021). The transplants used related donors along with nonmyeloablative bone marrow transplantation, and in the human trials mixed chimerism was transient. Library preparation used the immunoSEQ multiplex PCR assay. The clones in this table, taken by TCRdb from immuneACCESS, are in-frame only. Not every clone is retained; where verified, under half of the shortfall comes from an unresolved V gene, and the cause of the rest is unknown. A total of fewer than 55,000 clones appear in this sample, approximately 89% of them only once. The ten top clones hold roughly 16% of the sample. The sequencing used CD8+ T cells from blood (PBMCs), collected 12 months after the transplant. The receptors were gathered from a human patient who received a combined kidney and bone marrow transplant. Donor T cells from the graft may be present among the T cells after a transplant.

The gene calls are TRBV28 and TRBJ1-5; 8 bases are shared with TRBD1. This CDR3 is 16 amino acids long. Germline loops: CDR1 MDHEN, CDR2 SYDVKM. Losses at the gene ends were 1 base for V and 7 bases for J; bases not matched to a gene: 9. The CDR3 loop reads CASSLSTGASRQPQHF. The DNA for the CDR3 is TGTGCCAGCAGTTTATCGACAGGGGCGTCAAGGCAGCCCCAGCATTTT. The whole variable domain, filled in from reference TRBV28 and TRBJ1-5, reads DVKVTQSSRYLVKRTGEKVFLECVQDMDHENMFWYRQDPGLGLRLIYFSYDVKMKEKGDIPEGYSVSREKKERFSLILESASTNQTSMYLCASSLSTGASRQPQHFGDGTRLSIL.

This clone appeared once. The J gene is TRBJ1-1, the V gene TRBV4-3, with TRBD1 identical over 10 bases. Germline V gene data show CDR1 as LGHNA and CDR2 as YSLEER. The CDR3 totals 17 residues. V dropped 1 base and J dropped 5; count of bases not matched to a gene: 10. CDR3 amino acids: CASSQGPLDRGRTEAFF. In DNA, the CDR3 is TGCGCCAGCAGCCAAGGACCCCTCGACAGGGGGCGGACTGAAGCTTTCTTT.

The chain uses TRBV13 and TRBJ1-2, with TRBD1 matching over 9 bases. Germline CDR1 is PRHDT and CDR2 is FYEKMQ (reference sequence). The CDR3 is made up of 13 amino acids. Trimming at V came to 5 bases and at J to 11 bases, leaving 9 bases not matched to a gene. CDR3 nucleotide sequence: TGTGCCAGCAGCCAAGGACAGGGGCAGAGATACACCTTC. This encodes CASSQGQGQRYTF.

The chain couples TRBV27 to TRBJ2-7; D may be TRBD2 (5 bases). CDR1 MNHEY and CDR2 SMNVEV come from the germline V gene (reference sequence). Trimming cost V 4 bases and J 5 bases, with 18 bases left between them. CDR3 length: 15 residues. In DNA, the CDR3 is TGTGCCAGCAGTTCCCTGCCCCCCGGGGTCCACGAGCAGTACTTC. As protein: CASSSLPPGVHEQYF.

This chain connects TRBV11-2 to TRBJ1-2; no reliable D call. V was cut by 4 bases and J by 5 bases, with 14 bases left in between. The length of the CDR3 is 14 residues. Germline-derived CDR1 and CDR2 are SGHAT and FQNNGV. This chain's CDR3 is CASSSFGPWYGYTF. The CDR3 bases are TGTGCCAGCAGCTCCTTTGGCCCGTGGTATGGCTACACCTTC.

CDR3 region: CASSYITGVHQPQHF. Written as DNA, the CDR3 is TGTGCCAGCAGTTACATCACAGGGGTGCATCAGCCCCAGCATTTT. V gene TRBV6-6 combines with J gene TRBJ1-5; 7 positions match TRBD1. V lost 2 bases to trimming and J lost 5 bases; unmatched junction nucleotides: 6. There are 15 residues in the CDR3. Looked up from germline, CDR1 is MNHNY and CDR2 is SVGAGI (reference sequence).

The CDR3 region has the DNA TGTGCCTGGAGTGTACTGGGGGGAGATACGCAGTATTTT. Translated, it gives CAWSVLGGDTQYF. The chain combines TRBV30 with TRBJ2-3, with D maybe TRBD2 (6 bases). Germline V gene data show CDR1 as GTSNPN and CDR2 as SVGIG (reference sequence). The CDR3 contains 13 residues. V shed 0 bases and J shed 5 bases, with 9 bases lying between them.

The chain uses TRBV5-6 and TRBJ2-7; D not resolved. V was cut by 3 bases and J by 1 base, with 8 bases left in between. Looked up from germline, CDR1 is SGHDT and CDR2 is YYEEEE. The CDR3 covers 13 residues. CDR3: CASSYGQSYEQYF. The CDR3 DNA reads as TGTGCCAGCAGCTATGGGCAGTCCTACGAGCAGTACTTC.

The chain combines TRBV4-1 with TRBJ2-5, with 9 bases identical to TRBD1. Germline assignment: CDR1 MGHRA and CDR2 YSYEKL. V shed 2 bases, J shed 4 bases, and the junction held 8 bases outside the gene matches. The CDR3 is 16 amino acids. Here the CDR3 reads CASSQMTGGGLETQYF. The CDR3 bases are TGCGCCAGCAGCCAAATGACAGGGGGTGGCCTAGAGACCCAGTACTTC.

Note on this clone: At one boundary the junction diverges from the germline segment, which might be a read error. The same CDR3 also results from other DNA sequences found in this sample. V and J are TRBV19 and TRBJ1-2; 8 bases agree with TRBD1. Germline V gives CDR1 LNHDA, CDR2 SQIVND (reference sequence). The CDR3 covers 14 residues. The CDR3 is CASSIGTGGYGYTF. As DNA, the CDR3 is TGTGCTAGTAGTATAGGGACAGGAGGCTATGGCTACACCTTC.

CDR3 coding DNA: TGTGCCAGCAGTTACATTAGCGGGAGCGTCAACGAGCAGTACTTC. As protein: CASSYISGSVNEQYF. The V and J genes are TRBV6-6 and TRBJ2-7; 9 bases line up with TRBD2. This CDR3 contains 15 residues. V gave up 2 bases and J gave up 5 bases; unmatched junction bases: 7. Germline V gene sequence: CDR1 MNHNY, CDR2 SVGAGI (reference sequence).

This rearrangement joins TRBV6-5 to TRBJ2-1, with 10 nucleotides matching TRBD2. Germline lookup yields CDR1 MNHEY and CDR2 SVGAGI. The CDR3 extends over 14 amino acids. The trim removed 5 bases at V and 5 bases at J, leaving 3 bases unmatched. The CDR3 DNA is TGTGCCAGCAGTAGCGGGGGGGCTCACAATGAGCAGTTCTTC. It codes for CASSSGGAHNEQFF.

The V and J genes are TRBV1 and TRBJ2-7; no DNA check was done on the table's D call, TRBD1. TRBV1 is listed as a pseudogene. This CDR3 contains 17 residues. The CDR3 DNA is TGCACCAGCAGCCAAGATTCCTTGGCAGGGGCAATCTACGAGCAGTACTTC. It codes for CTSSQDSLAGAIYEQYF.

The chain carries TRBV5-1 and TRBJ2-1; TRBD2 aligns across 12 bases. With V trimmed by 2 bases and J by 10 bases, 10 bases remained unmatched. CDR1 SGHRS and CDR2 YFSETQ come from the germline V gene. CDR3 length: 16 residues. CDR3 amino acids: CASSLYLAGGPREQFF. The CDR3 bases are TGCGCCAGCAGCTTATATCTAGCGGGGGGGCCTCGGGAGCAGTTCTTC.

V usage is TRBV28 and J usage is TRBJ1-6; perhaps TRBD1 as D (5 bases). With 3 bases removed from V and 4 bases from J, the gap between germline ends came to 25 bases. This CDR3 is 20 amino acids long. Germline CDR1 is MDHEN and CDR2 is SYDVKM. In nucleotides, the CDR3 is TGTGCCAGCAGTTTTGGGGGGTGGAGAACCATCTTGACTTATAATTCACCCCTCCACTTT. Its protein is CASSFGGWRTILTYNSPLHF.

This clone was detected a few times. CDR3 loop: CAISGGQATNEKLFF. CDR3 DNA sequence: TGTGCCATCAGTGGGGGACAGGCAACTAATGAAAAACTGTTTTTT. This chain links TRBV10-3 with TRBJ1-4; the match to TRBD1 covers 8 bases. Germline CDR1 and CDR2: ENHRY and SYGVKD. The trim removed 4 bases at V and 0 bases at J, leaving 1 base unmatched. This CDR3 region has 15 residues.

The chain couples TRBV11-2 to TRBJ1-2, with TRBD1 matching over 9 bases. Germline values: CDR1 SGHAT, CDR2 FQNNGV. Losses at the gene ends were 5 bases for V and 5 bases for J; bases not matched to a gene: 3. The CDR3 runs to 13 residues. The CDR3 coding sequence is TGTGCCAGCAGCCCCGGGACAGGGTATGGCTACACCTTC. This translates into CASSPGTGYGYTF.

J is TRBJ1-2 and V is TRBV5-4; perhaps TRBD1 as D (6 bases). The CDR3 has 13 residues. Germline values: CDR1 SGHNT, CDR2 YYREEE (reference sequence). Trimming pared 4 bases from V and 8 bases from J, leaving 15 bases between. Here the CDR3 reads CASSGAGGLGYTF. In DNA, the CDR3 is TGTGCCAGCAGCGGGGCGGGGGGCCTGGGCTACACCTTC.

The chain is built from TRBV10-3 and TRBJ2-6, with TRBD2 matching 12 bases. Germline V gene lookup returns CDR1 ENHRY and CDR2 SYGVKD. V gave up 2 bases and J gave up 3 bases; unmatched junction bases: 5. The CDR3 extends over 18 amino acids. Here the CDR3 reads CAISEATSGRYGANVLTF. The CDR3 DNA reads as TGTGCCATCAGTGAGGCTACTAGCGGGAGGTATGGGGCCAACGTCCTGACTTTC.

This clone has more than one count but fewer than ten. The chain is built from TRBV7-2 and TRBJ2-3, with 13 positions matching TRBD2. CDR1 SGHTA and CDR2 FQGNSA come from the germline V gene. V lost 2 bases and J lost 6; bases outside the gene matches: 8. The CDR3 spans 17 residues. CDR3 coding DNA: TGTGCCAGCAGCTTAATACTAGCGGGGGGGCCAGTTGATACGCAGTATTTT. It translates to CASSLILAGGPVDTQYF. Complete variable domain (other parts from reference TRBV7-2 and TRBJ2-3): GAGVSQSPSNKVTEKGKDVELRCDPISGHTALYWYRQSLGQGLEFLIYFQGNSAPDKSGLPSDRFSAERTGGSVSTLTIQRTQQEDSAVYLCASSLILAGGPVDTQYFGPGTRLTVL.

V is TRBV28 and J is TRBJ2-1; 8 bases align to TRBD1. The CDR3 has 11 residues. Germline lookup yields CDR1 MDHEN and CDR2 SYDVKM. With 10 bases clipped from V and 12 bases from J, the junction kept 8 bases outside the gene matches. DNA of the CDR3: TGTGCCACCCTCAGGGGGCGCGTGCAGTTCTTC. Its protein is CATLRGRVQFF. Together with reference TRBV28 and TRBJ2-1, the CDR3 gives the full variable domain: DVKVTQSSRYLVKRTGEKVFLECVQDMDHENMFWYRQDPGLGLRLIYFSYDVKMKEKGDIPEGYSVSREKKERFSLILESASTNQTSMYLCATLRGRVQFFGPGTRLTVL.

This clone occurred a few times. The V and J genes are TRBV5-1 and TRBJ2-7; 7 bases map to TRBD1. Germline loops: CDR1 SGHRS, CDR2 YFSETQ. J lost 1 base, V lost 4 bases, and 2 bases had no gene match. The CDR3 totals 13 residues. DNA of the CDR3: TGCGCCAGCAGCCTGGGACAGTCCTACGAGCAGTACTTC. Translating gives CASSLGQSYEQYF.

The rearrangement uses TRBV30 and TRBJ2-6; 10 nucleotides line up with TRBD1. Trimming cost V 5 bases and J 4 bases; bases outside gene matches: 2. The germline gives CDR1 GTSNPN, CDR2 SVGIG (reference sequence). This CDR3 comprises 14 residues. In DNA form, the CDR3 reads TGTGCCTGGGGGACAGGGGCCGGGGCCAACGTCCTGACTTTC. It yields the protein CAWGTGAGANVLTF.